Each of the 4 T cell receptor beta chains below was sequenced from the same sample in a study of T cell responses to AZD1222 COVID-19 vaccine. Sequencing was performed with immunoSEQ multiplex PCR; in TCRdb, only in-frame clones are kept and a portion is missing. Counted here are 55,000 to 80,000 clones, around 84% occurring once; the ten biggest clones make up about 20%. This material consisted of peripheral blood, taken on day 0 of AZD1222 vaccination. Source of these receptors: an adult in good health.

The V gene is TRBV28, the J gene TRBJ2-7; D might be TRBD2 (6 bases). Germline lookup yields CDR1 MDHEN and CDR2 SYDVKM. The CDR3 covers 16 residues. Trimming pared 5 bases from V and 0 bases from J, leaving 17 bases between. For the CDR3, the DNA is TGTGCCAGCAGTCTACCCCCGGGGGACTTCTCCTACGAGCAGTACTTC. Its protein is CASSLPPGDFSYEQYF.

The gene calls are TRBV7-6 and TRBJ2-3; TRBD1 matches 10 bases. Germline CDR1 and CDR2: SGHVS and FNYEAQ. V was clipped by 6 bases and J by 7 bases; unmatched bases: 13. The CDR3 has 16 amino acids. As DNA, the CDR3 is TGTGCCAGCAGGCAGAGTACCGGGACAGGGGATCATACGCAGTATTTT. Its translation: CASRQSTGTGDHTQYF.

This chain joins TRBV28 and TRBJ1-2; D may be TRBD1 (6 bases). The V and J ends lost 7 bases and 8 bases respectively, with 17 bases between them. CDR1 MDHEN and CDR2 SYDVKM come from the germline V gene. The CDR3 runs 13 residues. The DNA for the CDR3 is TGTGCCAGCACCCTAGGGGAGGGGGTCGGCTACACCTTC. This codes for CASTLGEGVGYTF.

This chain uses TRBV6-6 with TRBJ1-1; the D gene is possibly TRBD1 (6 bases). This CDR3 has 15 residues. The V gene's germline CDR1 is MNHNY and CDR2 SVGAGI (reference sequence). V lost 2 bases and J 5 bases, leaving 15 bases between the germline ends. The DNA of the CDR3 is TGTGCCAGCAGTTACCCCCAGGGGCCCGGGACTGAAGCTTTCTTT. This encodes CASSYPQGPGTEAFF.